The 20 T cell receptor beta chains below were found in one sample sequenced in a study of CD4 T cells in relation to SARS-CoV-2 and coronaviruses. Their antigens are not known. Sequenced by immunoSEQ multiplex PCR; TCRdb stores in-frame clones only, minus some. The repertoire holds more than 25,000 clones, approximately 80% seen once, with under 15% in the top ten. Before the COVID-19 pandemic, during about 2010-2019, CD4+ T cells were taken from unexposed donors. After approximately 10 days of culture, CD4+ T cells were isolated. Sequencing used CD4+ T cells from PBMCs, cultured in vitro. These receptors were obtained from a human donor in good health.

This chain connects TRBV5-4 to TRBJ2-2, with 12 nucleotides matching TRBD2. Germline V CDR1 and CDR2: SGHNT, YYREEE (reference sequence). J lost 4 bases, V lost 4 bases, and 8 bases had no gene match. The CDR3 spans 17 residues. The chain's CDR3 is CASSPELLAGGTGELFF. CDR3 coding DNA: TGTGCCAGCAGCCCCGAGTTACTAGCGGGAGGCACCGGGGAGCTGTTTTTT.

The chain employs TRBV5-4 and TRBJ2-3, with 9 bases matching TRBD1. Germline CDR1 reads SGHNT; CDR2 reads YYREEE (reference sequence). Trimming removed 5 bases from V and 3 bases from J; junction bases left unmatched: 4. The CDR3 is 14 residues long. CDR3 protein: CASREDRGTDTQYF. The CDR3 nucleotides read TGTGCCAGCAGAGAGGACAGGGGTACAGATACGCAGTATTTT.

This clone was seen only a few times. The V gene is TRBV2, the J gene TRBJ2-2; 8 bases are a match to TRBD2. V was clipped by 5 bases and J by 10 bases; unmatched bases: 9. This CDR3 contains 14 residues. Germline lookup yields CDR1 SNHLY and CDR2 FYNNEI. The CDR3 DNA is TGTGCCAGCAGTCCGGGACTAGGGGTATCGGAGCTGTTTTTT. It translates to CASSPGLGVSELFF.

The DNA of the CDR3 is TGTGCCAGCAGTGGGCTCAGGGAGGATACGCAGTATTTT. It is translated as CASSGLREDTQYF. The chain links TRBV2 to TRBJ2-3, with D perhaps TRBD1 or TRBD2 (5 bases each). Per the germline V gene, CDR1 is SNHLY and CDR2 is FYNNEI. V lost 4 bases and J lost 6, with 11 bases in between. CDR3 length equals 13 residues.

This chain links TRBV20-1 with TRBJ2-1; 9 nucleotides line up with TRBD1. There are 18 residues in the CDR3. In germline, CDR1 is DFQATT, CDR2 SNEGSKA (reference sequence). Trimming removed 3 bases from V and 3 bases from J; junction bases left unmatched: 15. The CDR3 region has the DNA TGCAGTGCTAGTCCTCAGGGGGGAGCGGGACAGGGCTACAATGAGCAGTTCTTC. This gives the protein CSASPQGGAGQGYNEQFF.

The chain is built from TRBV19 and TRBJ2-5; 8 bases are shared with TRBD1. This CDR3 contains 13 residues. The germline CDR1 and CDR2 sequences are LNHDA and SQIVND (reference sequence). After removal of 5 bases from V and 3 bases from J, the junction contained 2 bases not matched to a gene. CDR3 sequence: CASSQDREETQYF. Here the CDR3 DNA reads TGTGCCAGTAGTCAGGACAGGGAAGAGACCCAGTACTTC.

This chain joins TRBV9 and TRBJ2-3, with 8 bases fitting TRBD2. The CDR3 has 18 amino acids. CDR1 and CDR2 (germline): SGDLS, YYNGEE. The J segment lost 4 bases and the V segment lost 3 bases, leaving 16 bases of the junction unmatched. CDR3 residues: CASSARLERGPLADTQYF. The CDR3 coding sequence is TGTGCCAGCAGCGCCCGATTAGAGCGGGGGCCCCTAGCAGATACGCAGTATTTT. The whole variable domain, filled in from reference TRBV9 and TRBJ2-3, reads DSGVTQTPKHLITATGQRVTLRCSPRSGDLSVYWYQQSLDQGLQFLIQYYNGEERAKGNILERFSAQQFPDLHSELNLSSLELGDSALYFCASSARLERGPLADTQYFGPGTRLTVL.

This clone has a handful of counts. This rearrangement joins TRBV5-5 to TRBJ1-6; 8 nucleotides align to TRBD1. This CDR3 is built from 16 residues. The germline CDR1 and CDR2 sequences are SGHKS and YYEKEE (reference sequence). The ends lost 1 base at V and 6 bases at J; junction bases unmatched: 6. The CDR3 region has the DNA TGTGCCAGCAGCTTGAACCAGGGGGCTCTTAATTCACCCCTCCACTTT. Amino acids: CASSLNQGALNSPLHF.

The CDR3 sequence: CASSPGIQKGAFF. The CDR3 nucleotides are TGTGCCAGCAGCCCCGGGATCCAAAAGGGGGCTTTCTTT. The chain is built from TRBV3-1 (or the pseudogene TRBV3-2) and TRBJ1-1; D possibly corresponds to TRBD1 (5 bases). Germline CDR1 reads LGHDT; CDR2 reads YNNKEL (reference sequence). Trimming removed 4 bases at V and 11 bases at J, with 17 bases between. This CDR3 region has 13 residues.

The chain couples TRBV6-5 to TRBJ2-7; 9 bases align to TRBD2. Losses at the gene ends were 6 bases for V and 1 base for J; bases not matched to a gene: 4. Germline CDR1 reads MNHEY; CDR2 reads SVGAGI. The CDR3 is 14 residues long. The CDR3 DNA is TGTGCCAGCAGAACACTAGCGGGTTCCTACGAGCAGTACTTC. Translating gives CASRTLAGSYEQYF.

The gene calls are TRBV7-2 and TRBJ1-1, with D possibly TRBD1 on 6 matching bases. The CDR3 is made up of 15 amino acids. CDR1 and CDR2 (germline): SGHTA, FQGNSA. Trimming removed 8 bases from V and 1 base from J, with 17 bases in between. This CDR3 reads CASQRGGATNTEAFF. CDR3 sequence (DNA): TGTGCCAGCCAAAGGGGGGGGGCGACGAACACTGAAGCTTTCTTT.

About this clone itself: Other DNA sequences in this specimen translate into the identical CDR3. The genes are TRBV6-6 and TRBJ2-5; tentative D call: TRBD2 (6 bases). V dropped 0 bases and J dropped 4 bases, with 12 bases sitting between them. Germline lookup yields CDR1 MNHNY and CDR2 SVGAGI (reference sequence). The CDR3 sequence is 15 residues long. The CDR3 region has the DNA TGTGCCAGCAGTTACTCGATTCGGGGAGGAGAGACCCAGTACTTC. Translation: CASSYSIRGGETQYF.

V usage is TRBV5-1 and J usage is TRBJ1-3; D call uncertain. Trimming left V 2 bases short and J 2 bases short, with 17 bases between. The CDR3 runs to 17 residues. The germline CDR1 and CDR2 sequences are SGHRS and YFSETQ. The CDR3 nucleotides are TGCGCCAGCAGCTTTGGAGGAGGGAGTGGGGCTGGAAACACCATATATTTT. It translates to CASSFGGGSGAGNTIYF. Complete variable domain (other parts from reference TRBV5-1 and TRBJ1-3): KAGVTQTPRYLIKTRGQQVTLSCSPISGHRSVSWYQQTPGQGLQFLFEYFSETQRNKGNFPGRFSGRQFSNSRSEMNVSTLELGDSALYLCASSFGGGSGAGNTIYFGEGSWLTVV.

J is TRBJ1-5 and V is TRBV19; tentatively, D is TRBD1 (6 bases). Trimming shortened V by 4 bases and J by 7 bases, and 17 bases separated the two germline ends. The germline V gene encodes CDR1 LNHDA and CDR2 SQIVND (reference sequence). This CDR3 region has 15 residues. The CDR3 here is CASSTSQGMGQPQHF. As DNA, the CDR3 is TGTGCCAGTAGTACCTCACAGGGTATGGGACAGCCCCAGCATTTT.

The V and J genes are TRBV7-2 and TRBJ2-4; 11 nucleotides match TRBD2. This CDR3 is 15 amino acids long. Unmatched junction bases numbered 0, after V lost 1 base and J lost 4 bases. The germline CDR1 and CDR2 sequences are SGHTA and FQGNSA. CDR3 DNA sequence: TGTGCCAGCAGCTTAGGACTAGCGGGAAAAAACATTCAGTACTTC. Translating gives CASSLGLAGKNIQYF.

V gene TRBV5-6 combines with J gene TRBJ1-6; D is unclear. The CDR3 is 15 residues long. Trimming removed 3 bases at V and 2 bases at J, with 9 bases between. Germline CDR1 reads SGHDT; CDR2 reads YYEEEE. CDR3 in amino acids: CASSSLTPYNSPLHF. DNA for the CDR3: TGTGCCAGCAGCTCTCTGACACCCTATAATTCACCCCTCCACTTT. The full variable domain, rest sourced from reference TRBV5-6 and TRBJ1-6, is DAGVTQSPTHLIKTRGQQVTLRCSPKSGHDTVSWYQQALGQGPQFIFQYYEEEERQRGNFPDRFSGHQFPNYSSELNVNALLLGDSALYLCASSSLTPYNSPLHFGNGTRLTVT.

V usage is TRBV5-1 and J usage is TRBJ2-1, with D maybe TRBD2 (7 bases). CDR3 length: 14 residues. V was clipped by 8 bases and J by 8 bases, with 20 bases between them. Looked up from germline, CDR1 is SGHRS and CDR2 is YFSETQ. The CDR3 DNA reads TGCGCCAGTACGATCGTCGAGGGGGGGGATGAGCAGTTCTTC. Amino acid sequence: CASTIVEGGDEQFF.

CDR3: CASGLVRLAGGSYNEQFF. CDR3 DNA sequence: TGTGCTAGTGGTTTGGTACGTTTGGCGGGGGGCTCCTACAATGAGCAGTTCTTC. The genes are TRBV12-5 and TRBJ2-1; 8 bases fit TRBD2. The trim removed 0 bases at V and 0 bases at J, leaving 7 bases unmatched. Looked up from germline, CDR1 is LGHNT and CDR2 is FRNRAP. This CDR3 has 18 amino acids.

This chain connects TRBV18 to TRBJ1-1, with no clear D. The germline V and J ends were trimmed by 4 bases and 1 base, with 10 bases remaining between them. CDR1 is KGHSH, CDR2 LQKENI, per germline. The CDR3 consists of 14 residues. The CDR3 loop reads CASSRLEGNTEAFF. The CDR3 DNA reads as TGTGCCAGCTCACGGCTGGAGGGGAACACTGAAGCTTTCTTT.

The chain links TRBV29-1 to TRBJ1-2; maybe TRBD1 (5 bases). The germline V gene encodes CDR1 SQVTM and CDR2 ANQGSEA. The V gene lost 2 bases and the J gene lost 4 bases, with 11 bases spanning the gap. The CDR3 is made up of 13 amino acids. The CDR3 protein is CSVESQGSYGYTF. In nucleotides, the CDR3 is TGCAGCGTTGAATCCCAGGGCTCCTATGGCTACACCTTC.